This record concerns one T cell receptor (beta chain) sequence. Method: immunoSEQ multiplex PCR; TCRdb's copy keeps in-frame clones and lacks some. The data show over 100,000 clones, around 89% seen once. The CDR3 has 13 residues. CDR1 is KGHSH, CDR2 LQKENI, per germline. V dropped 3 bases and J dropped 9 bases, with 12 bases sitting between them. This sample was taken from a study of control samples from healthy donors and cancer patients. The chain carries TRBV18 and TRBJ2-1; perhaps TRBD1 as D (5 bases). The TCR comes from a woman aged 45-65 years in good health. The sequenced sample consisted of blood. The CDR3 coding sequence is TGTGCCAGCTCACCGGCAGACAGCCTTGAGCAGTTCTTC. Translating it yields CASSPADSLEQFF.